This section outlines one TCR beta chain sequence together with its context. Germline V gene data show CDR1 as SEHNR and CDR2 as FQNEAQ (reference sequence). V gave up 4 bases and J gave up 1 base, with 17 bases separating them. This CDR3 is built from 16 residues. This specimen comes from a study of CD8 T cells in Susac syndrome. With random hexamers, 0.5 to 1 ug RNA was reverse transcribed. One entry per CDR3 protein, called by TCRdb with MiXCR from the immunoSEQ multiplex PCR reads. Of under 80,000 distinct CDR3 sequences detected, about 95% appear once; the ten largest clones hold roughly 0.4%. CD8+ and CD4+ T cells circulating in blood were sequenced for TCR beta.

This clonotype originated in a human donor with multiple sclerosis. J is TRBJ2-7 and V is TRBV7-9; TRBD1 is a possible D gene (6 bases). Specimen: CD8+ T cells from PBMCs. CDR3 DNA sequence: TGTGCCAGCAGCTCTCGGGACACCCTAAATTCCTACGAGCAGTACTTC. This translates into CASSSRDTLNSYEQYF. Combining the CDR3 with reference TRBV7-9 and TRBJ2-7 gives the whole variable domain DTGVSQNPRHKITKRGQNVTFRCDPISEHNRLYWYRQTLGQGPEFLTYFQNEAQLEKSRLLSDRFSAERPKGSFSTLEIQRTEQGDSAMYLCASSSRDTLNSYEQYFGPGTRLTVT.